What follows are 4 T cell receptor beta chains derived from one specimen sequenced in a study of Ad26.COV2.S vaccination and SARS-CoV-2 variants. Described treatment: around 19 received Ad26.COV2.S at low or high dose, single or two shots; several received placebo; per-sample allocation not given. Specimen acquisition occurred on day 63 following the initial vaccine or placebo injection. Repertoires were generated with immunoSEQ multiplex PCR, while TCRdb's copy carries only in-frame clones and drops some. The sample yields fewer than 800,000 clones, 89% seen once. This sample comprised peripheral blood, obtained in a trial of Ad26.COV2.S vaccine versus placebo. These receptors were obtained from a person between 18 and 65 years old who received the Ad26.COV2.S COVID-19 vaccine or a placebo.

This chain joins TRBV5-1 and TRBJ1-5; possible D gene TRBD1, 5 bases. Trimming took off 0 bases at V and 6 bases at J, with 13 bases between the two ends. Germline CDR1 reads SGHRS; CDR2 reads YFSETQ. The CDR3 has 15 residues. CDR3 in DNA: TGCGCCAGCAGCTTGGCAGGGATAATTAGTCAGCCCCAGCATTTT. This sequence encodes CASSLAGIISQPQHF. The full variable domain, rest sourced from reference TRBV5-1 and TRBJ1-5, is KAGVTQTPRYLIKTRGQQVTLSCSPISGHRSVSWYQQTPGQGLQFLFEYFSETQRNKGNFPGRFSGRQFSNSRSEMNVSTLELGDSALYLCASSLAGIISQPQHFGDGTRLSIL.

The chain has TRBV19 and TRBJ2-1; no clear D. From germline, CDR1 is LNHDA and CDR2 SQIVND (reference sequence). V lost 0 bases and J lost 8, with 5 bases in between. The CDR3 contains 12 residues. The DNA of the CDR3 is TGTGCCAGTAGTATAGATCACCATGAGCAGTTCTTC. Translation gives CASSIDHHEQFF.

V is TRBV7-2 and J is TRBJ2-3; tentatively, D is TRBD2 (5 bases). Germline-derived CDR1 and CDR2 are SGHTA and FQGNSA. This CDR3 is 12 amino acids long. Trimming stripped 5 bases from V and 10 bases from J, with 13 bases between. CDR3: CASSKLGGAQYF. CDR3 nucleotides: TGTGCCAGCAGCAAACTAGGAGGCGCGCAGTATTTT.

This chain uses TRBV14 with TRBJ2-3; TRBD2 aligns across 10 bases. Germline loops: CDR1 SGHDN, CDR2 FVKESK. The CDR3 contains 16 residues. After removal of 1 base from V and 2 bases from J, the junction contained 3 bases not matched to a gene. CDR3 loop: CASSQGSGRATDTQYF. In DNA, the CDR3 is TGTGCCAGCAGCCAAGGCAGCGGGAGGGCCACAGATACGCAGTATTTT.